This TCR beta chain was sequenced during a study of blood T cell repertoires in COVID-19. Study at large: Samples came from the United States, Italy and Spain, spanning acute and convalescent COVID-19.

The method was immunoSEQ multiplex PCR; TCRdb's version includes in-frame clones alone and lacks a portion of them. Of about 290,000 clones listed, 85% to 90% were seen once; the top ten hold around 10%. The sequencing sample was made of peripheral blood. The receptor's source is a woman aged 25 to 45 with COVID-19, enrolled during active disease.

The CDR3 DNA is TGTGCCAGCAGCTTACCCAGCGGGGAGACCCAGTACTTC. Its translation is CASSLPSGETQYF. This chain connects TRBV5-4 to TRBJ2-5; possible D gene TRBD2, 6 bases. This CDR3 region has 13 residues. Germline CDR1 is SGHNT and CDR2 is YYREEE (reference sequence). V lost 2 bases and J lost 5, with 10 bases in between.